Each of the 17 T cell receptor beta chains below was sequenced from the same sample in a study of shared clonotypes between healthy human individuals. TCRdb's table, derived via immunoSEQ multiplex PCR, lists solely in-frame clones and lacks some. Seen here are roughly 2.5 million clones, just over 90% observed once, and the top ten hold around 0.15%. Input material: naive CD4+ T cells sorted from blood. The subset: CD45RA+ positively selected. These receptors were collected from a young man in good health.

V is TRBV13 and J is TRBJ2-7; 7 nucleotides line up with TRBD2. V trimming: 6 bases; J trimming: 1 base; junction bases outside the gene matches: 6. The CDR3 contains 14 residues. Germline loops: CDR1 PRHDT, CDR2 FYEKMQ (reference sequence). This chain's CDR3 is CASRDGLVSYEQYF. CDR3 in DNA: TGTGCCAGCAGAGACGGACTAGTTTCCTACGAGCAGTACTTC.

The gene calls are TRBV9 and TRBJ2-1; 9 bases fit TRBD2. This CDR3 comprises 15 residues. Germline CDR1 reads SGDLS; CDR2 reads YYNGEE. Trimming at V came to 0 bases and at J to 7 bases, leaving 5 bases not matched to a gene. The CDR3 bases are TGTGCCAGCAGCGTAGTTGGCACTAGCGGGAATGAGCAGTTCTTC. The encoded protein is CASSVVGTSGNEQFF.

The V call is TRBV19, the J call TRBJ1-6; D gene ambiguous. The V end was cut by 6 bases, the J end by 1 base, with 13 bases between. The V gene's germline CDR1 is LNHDA and CDR2 SQIVND (reference sequence). The CDR3 covers 16 residues. The CDR3 sequence is CASRPEGRSYNSPLHF. The CDR3 region has the DNA TGTGCCAGTAGGCCCGAGGGCAGGTCCTATAATTCACCCCTCCACTTT.

Comments on this clone: The junction departs from the called germline gene at one end, perhaps through a read error. The chain joins TRBV15 to TRBJ2-7, with D perhaps TRBD1 (8 bases). Germline V gene sequence: CDR1 LNHNV, CDR2 YYDKDF (reference sequence). This CDR3 spans 12 amino acids. The CDR3 region is CATSRDRGDRTF. CDR3 DNA sequence: TGTGCCACCAGCAGAGACCGGGGGGACAGGACCTTC.

For the CDR3, the DNA is TGTGCCAGTAGCTCGAGCCGGAACTCCTACGAGCAGTACTTC. This encodes CASSSSRNSYEQYF. The chain recombines TRBV19 with TRBJ2-7; no reliable D call. The germline V gene has CDR1 LNHDA and CDR2 SQIVND (reference sequence). The CDR3 has 14 residues. V lost 6 bases to trimming and J lost 0 bases, with 12 bases between them.

V is TRBV5-1 and J is TRBJ1-3, with TRBD1 matching 11 bases. The junction had 9 bases not matched to a gene; V was cut back by 4 bases and J by 6 bases. Germline V gene data show CDR1 as SGHRS and CDR2 as YFSETQ. The CDR3 has 16 residues. CDR3 amino acids: CASSATGTGGTNTIYF. The CDR3, as DNA: TGCGCCAGCAGCGCTACCGGGACAGGGGGGACAAACACCATATATTTT.

With regard to this clone: Other DNA sequences from this sample encode an identical CDR3 as well. The V call is TRBV19, the J call TRBJ1-1; no clear D. CDR1 and CDR2 from the germline V gene are LNHDA and SQIVND (reference sequence). The CDR3 is made up of 13 amino acids. Trimming stripped 3 bases from V and 2 bases from J, with 7 bases between. CDR3 nucleotide sequence: TGTGCCAGTAGTATGGAAGGTAACACTGAAGCTTTCTTT. Protein sequence: CASSMEGNTEAFF.

The chain joins TRBV21-1 to TRBJ2-2; TRBD1, the table's D call, lacks a check against the DNA. TRBV21-1 is designated a pseudogene. The CDR3 has 16 amino acids. CDR3 sequence: CASSKKGTGTGGELFF. The CDR3 coding sequence is TGTGCCAGCAGCAAAAAGGGGACAGGCACGGGCGGGGAGCTGTTTTTT.

The chain links TRBV6-1 to TRBJ2-4; 10 bases align to TRBD1. V lost 4 bases and J lost 5; bases outside the gene matches: 2. Germline assignment: CDR1 MNHNS and CDR2 SASEGT. CDR3 size: 14 residues. CDR3 in amino acids: CASSGGQGQNIQYF. The CDR3, as DNA: TGTGCCAGCAGTGGGGGACAGGGGCAAAACATTCAGTACTTC.

The rearrangement joins TRBV30 to TRBJ2-5, with TRBD2 matching 13 bases. The CDR3 spans 13 residues. Germline V gives CDR1 GTSNPN, CDR2 SVGIG (reference sequence). After removal of 8 bases from V and 7 bases from J, the junction contained 7 bases not matched to a gene. This chain's CDR3 is CARRLAGGGTQYF. In nucleotides, the CDR3 is TGTGCCCGTCGACTAGCGGGGGGTGGGACCCAGTACTTC.

The chain employs TRBV10-3 and TRBJ2-1; 11 nucleotides align to TRBD2. The CDR3 runs to 17 residues. From germline, CDR1 is ENHRY and CDR2 SYGVKD. J was trimmed by 3 bases and V by 0 bases; bases with no gene match: 4. This CDR3 reads CAISESGLAALYNEQFF. The CDR3 DNA is TGTGCCATCAGTGAGTCGGGACTAGCGGCACTCTACAATGAGCAGTTCTTC.

This rearrangement joins TRBV19 to TRBJ1-5, with D maybe TRBD1 (5 bases). Trimming shortened V by 6 bases and J by 0 bases, and 12 bases separated the two germline ends. CDR3 length: 15 amino acids. Germline V gene sequence: CDR1 LNHDA, CDR2 SQIVND (reference sequence). The CDR3: CASRGPPDSNQPQHF. The CDR3 bases are TGTGCCAGTAGGGGGCCCCCAGATAGCAATCAGCCCCAGCATTTT. The whole variable domain, remainder taken from reference TRBV19 and TRBJ1-5, is DGGITQSPKYLFRKEGQNVTLSCEQNLNHDAMYWYRQDPGQGLRLIYYSQIVNDFQKGDIAEGYSVSREKKESFPLTVTSAQKNPTAFYLCASRGPPDSNQPQHFGDGTRLSIL.

The chain is built from TRBV7-2 and TRBJ1-4; a weak D match, TRBD1 (5 bases). The CDR3 consists of 16 residues. The V and J ends lost 1 base and 4 bases respectively, with 13 bases between them. CDR1 SGHTA and CDR2 FQGNSA come from the germline V gene. CDR3 DNA sequence: TGTGCCAGCAGCTTAGTGTCCGGGACGAATAATGAAAAACTGTTTTTT. Its translation is CASSLVSGTNNEKLFF.

The rearrangement uses TRBV5-4 and TRBJ1-1, with no clear D. This CDR3 region has 13 residues. Germline V gene lookup returns CDR1 SGHNT and CDR2 YYREEE (reference sequence). The germline V and J ends were trimmed by 4 bases and 1 base, with 8 bases remaining between them. CDR3: CASSPGSNTEAFF. CDR3 nucleotides: TGTGCCAGCAGCCCGGGATCGAACACTGAAGCTTTCTTT.

The gene calls are TRBV7-8 and TRBJ1-2, with a weak D call TRBD1 (6 bases). From germline, CDR1 is SGHVS and CDR2 FQNEAQ. This CDR3 is 14 amino acids long. Trimming left V 4 bases short and J 1 base short, with 10 bases between. The CDR3 DNA reads TGTGCCAGCAGCTCCCAGGGGTTTAACTATGGCTACACCTTC. Residues: CASSSQGFNYGYTF.

Here the CDR3 reads CASSLGAGAPTEAFF. DNA of the CDR3: TGTGCCAGCAGCTTAGGAGCGGGAGCTCCCACTGAAGCTTTCTTT. The chain has TRBV7-2 and TRBJ1-1; D unresolved. The CDR3 spans 15 residues. V lost 1 base, J lost 4 bases, and 13 bases lay in between. Germline V gene sequence: CDR1 SGHTA, CDR2 FQGNSA.

The rearrangement uses TRBV25-1 and TRBJ2-3, with D perhaps TRBD1 (5 bases). Germline CDR1 reads MGHDK; CDR2 reads SYGVNS. The V end lost 4 bases, the J end lost 2 bases, and 13 bases lay between the germline ends. This CDR3 spans 15 amino acids. DNA of the CDR3: TGTGCCAGCAGTGCCCCACCGGACAACACAGATACGCAGTATTTT. It specifies CASSAPPDNTDTQYF.